Sequencing of this T cell receptor (beta chain) was carried out in a study of blood T cell repertoires in COVID-19. Turning to the study itself: Sites across the United States, Italy and Spain contributed samples from acute and convalescent COVID-19. Sources were T cells, B-cell-depleted T cells, or PBMCs; the material itself was cDNA or gDNA.

As originally analysed: Amplifying reference gene primers gave estimates of nucleated cell counts. Assay used: immunoSEQ multiplex PCR; TCRdb lists only in-frame clones, some missing. The DNA gave D and trimming, while V, J and clone size come from that table. The data show a few hundred thousand clones, around 83% seen once. V shed 5 bases and J shed 6 bases, with 7 bases lying between them. The CDR3 contains 12 residues. This rearrangement joins TRBV12-3 or TRBV12-4 to TRBJ1-4, with D possibly being TRBD1 (5 bases). The receptor's source is a man aged 18 to 30 with active or convalescent COVID-19. Sequencing used peripheral blood. The CDR3 sequence is CASSPGDEKLFF. The CDR3 bases are TGTGCCAGCAGTCCGGGGGATGAAAAACTGTTTTTT.